This is a list of T cell receptor beta chains from one sample in a study of blood T cell repertoires in COVID-19. Using immunoSEQ multiplex PCR, the repertoire was profiled, and TCRdb retains in-frame clones only, with some absent. The table has approximately 500,000 clones, less than 90% seen once. Sequencing was carried out using peripheral blood. The receptors here all came from a woman aged 50 to 60 with COVID-19, enrolled during active disease. The CDR3 runs from the conserved cysteine through the conserved F or W. D genes are given only for firm matches. Clone size appears in some rows only: once, few, many, or a class for an expanded clone.

j_call	clone_size	v_call	d_call	cdr3_length	cdr3_aa	cdr3_nt
TRBJ1-6	-	TRBV18	-	14	CASSSLTANSPLHF	TGTGCCAGCTCCTCTCTAACTGCCAATTCACCCCTCCACTTT
TRBJ1-5	-	TRBV6-1	TRBD1	14	CASSDGTGVQPQHF	TGTGCCAGCAGTGACGGGACAGGGGTACAGCCCCAGCATTTT
TRBJ1-2	-	TRBV30	-	14	CAWSKWTANYGYTF	TGTGCCTGGAGTAAATGGACAGCCAACTATGGCTACACCTTC
TRBJ1-6	-	TRBV12-3/TRBV12-4	-	12	CASRYTNSPLHF	TGTGCCAGCAGATACACAAATTCACCCCTCCACTTT
TRBJ1-1	-	TRBV9	TRBD1	15	CASSRETGRNTEAFF	TGTGCCAGCAGCAGAGAGACAGGGAGGAACACTGAAGCTTTCTTT
TRBJ2-2	-	TRBV6-4	TRBD1	14	CASSGTGSTGELFF	TGTGCCAGCAGCGGGACAGGTTCGACCGGGGAGCTGTTTTTT
TRBJ2-7	-	TRBV27	-	11	CASSQGHEQYF	TGTGCCAGCAGTCAGGGCCACGAGCAGTACTTC
TRBJ1-2	-	TRBV5-8	-	13	CASSLGLNYGYTF	TGTGCCAGCAGCTTGGGGCTTAACTATGGCTACACCTTC
TRBJ2-7	-	TRBV19	TRBD2	16	CASSITASGASYEQYF	TGTGCCAGTAGTATAACGGCTAGCGGGGCCTCCTACGAGCAGTACTTC
TRBJ1-5	-	TRBV4-1	-	16	CASSQGRAGGNQPQHF	TGCGCCAGCAGCCAAGGACGCGCGGGGGGCAATCAGCCCCAGCATTTT
TRBJ2-2	-	TRBV9	TRBD1	15	CASSVRDSYTGELFF	TGTGCCAGCAGCGTACGGGACAGCTACACCGGGGAGCTGTTTTTT
TRBJ1-2	-	TRBV25-1	TRBD1	11	CASTGGYGYTF	TGTGCCAGTACAGGGGGCTATGGCTACACCTTC
TRBJ1-1	-	TRBV19	-	14	CASRRIVADTEAFF	TGTGCCAGTAGGAGAATCGTTGCCGACACTGAAGCTTTCTTT
TRBJ1-2	-	TRBV28	-	11	CAVGERYGYTF	TGTGCCGTAGGGGAAAGGTATGGCTACACCTTC
TRBJ2-7	once	TRBV21-1	-	18	CASSWFEGGESPNYEQYF	TGTGCCAGCAGCTGGTTCGAAGGGGGCGAGTCCCCTAACTACGAGCAGTACTTC
TRBJ1-6	-	TRBV12-5	-	16	CASGRLRDTHLSPLHF	TGTGCTAGTGGTCGTCTCCGGGACACACACCTTTCACCCCTCCACTTT
TRBJ1-1	-	TRBV7-9	TRBD1	18	CASSLIDRGTGRTPRAFF	TGTGCCAGCAGCTTAATCGATAGGGGGACAGGACGAACCCCGCGGGCTTTCTTT
TRBJ2-7	once	TRBV12-3/TRBV12-4	-	13	CASSFRGTYEQYF	TGTGCCAGCAGTTTTCGGGGAACCTACGAGCAGTACTTC
TRBJ2-7	-	TRBV5-1	TRBD1	16	CASSITQGQITYEQYF	TGCGCCAGCAGCATAACCCAGGGACAGATAACCTACGAGCAGTACTTC
TRBJ1-5	-	TRBV19	TRBD1	15	CASRQTGGSNQPQHF	TGTGCCAGTAGACAAACAGGGGGAAGTAATCAGCCCCAGCATTTT
TRBJ2-7	-	TRBV10-3	TRBD1	13	CAISEVRGYEQYF	TGTGCCATCAGTGAGGTCAGGGGGTACGAGCAGTACTTC
TRBJ2-1	-	TRBV11-3	-	15	CASSLASSLWNEQFF	TGTGCCAGCAGCTTAGCCAGTTCCCTCTGGAATGAGCAGTTCTTC
TRBJ2-1	-	TRBV10-3	TRBD2	15	CAISPGLAGEDEQFF	TGTGCCATCAGCCCGGGACTAGCGGGGGAGGATGAGCAGTTCTTC
TRBJ1-1	-	TRBV5-4	-	14	CASSLIGAKTEAFF	TGTGCCAGCAGCTTGATAGGGGCGAAAACTGAAGCTTTCTTT
TRBJ2-1	-	TRBV6-5	-	15	CASSLTGTSYNEQFF	TGTGCCAGCAGTCTAACCGGGACATCCTACAATGAGCAGTTCTTC
TRBJ2-1	-	TRBV18	-	16	CASSPSQGLSYNEQFF	TGTGCCAGCTCACCATCACAGGGATTGTCCTACAATGAGCAGTTCTTC
TRBJ2-1	few	TRBV7-2	-	15	CASSFNRGFYNEQFF	TGTGCCAGCAGCTTCAACCGGGGGTTTTACAATGAGCAGTTCTTC
TRBJ1-4	once	TRBV7-9	-	14	CASSLQGGDEKLFF	TGTGCCAGCAGCTTACAGGGAGGGGATGAAAAACTGTTTTTT